This T cell receptor beta chain was found in a study of immune evolution from preneoplasia to lung adenocarcinoma. Study findings and constraints: Later-stage lesions seemingly showed higher T cell density and diversity than normal lung.

Germline trimming cut 2 bases from V and 1 base from J; bases unmatched to any gene: 10. The CDR3 covers 19 residues. The germline CDR1 and CDR2 sequences are SGHTA and FQGNSA. Using immunoSEQ multiplex PCR, the repertoire was profiled, and TCRdb retains in-frame clones only, with some absent. The profile shows approximately 3,600 clones, roughly 75% of them singletons. Remarks on this clone: Its target is unknown.

Each case's diagnosis was confirmed by two pathologists on H&E. This receptor was identified in a person aged 55-80 years with lung adenocarcinoma. V and J are TRBV7-2 and TRBJ2-3; TRBD2 aligns across 12 bases. The sequencing sample was made of FFPE adjacent normal lung tissue. CDR3 DNA: TGTGCCAGCAGCTTACGGGCTGGACTAGCGGGGCCCCGCACAGATACGCAGTATTTT. This encodes CASSLRAGLAGPRTDTQYF.